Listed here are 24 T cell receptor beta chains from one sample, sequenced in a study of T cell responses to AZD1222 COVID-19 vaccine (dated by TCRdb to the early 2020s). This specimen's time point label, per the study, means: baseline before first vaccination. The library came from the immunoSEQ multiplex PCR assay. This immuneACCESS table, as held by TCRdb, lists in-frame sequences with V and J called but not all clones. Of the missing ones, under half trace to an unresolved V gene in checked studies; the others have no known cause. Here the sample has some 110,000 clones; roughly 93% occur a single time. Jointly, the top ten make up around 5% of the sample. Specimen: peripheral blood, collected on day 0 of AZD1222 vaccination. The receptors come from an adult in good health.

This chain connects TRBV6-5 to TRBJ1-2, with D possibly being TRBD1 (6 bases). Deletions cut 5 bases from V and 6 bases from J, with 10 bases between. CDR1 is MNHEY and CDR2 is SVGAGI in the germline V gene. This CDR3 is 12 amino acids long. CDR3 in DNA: TGTGCCAGCAGTAGAGAGGGGGATGGCTACACCTTC. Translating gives CASSREGDGYTF.

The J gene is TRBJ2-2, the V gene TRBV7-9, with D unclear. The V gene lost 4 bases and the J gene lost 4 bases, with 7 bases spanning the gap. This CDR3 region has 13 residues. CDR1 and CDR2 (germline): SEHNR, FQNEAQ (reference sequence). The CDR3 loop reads CASSSGITGELFF. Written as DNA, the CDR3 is TGTGCCAGCAGCTCGGGTATCACCGGGGAGCTGTTTTTT.

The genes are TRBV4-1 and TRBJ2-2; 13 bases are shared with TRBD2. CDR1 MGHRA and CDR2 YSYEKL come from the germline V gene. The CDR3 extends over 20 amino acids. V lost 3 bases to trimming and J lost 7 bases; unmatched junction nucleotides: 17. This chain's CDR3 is CASSHPKGGVGTSGIGELFF. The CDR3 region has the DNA TGCGCCAGCAGCCACCCCAAGGGGGGGGTCGGGACTAGCGGGATCGGGGAGCTGTTTTTT.

For the CDR3, the DNA is TGTGCCAGCAGCTTAAGGGGAGGCACTGAAGCTTTCTTT. Translating gives CASSLRGGTEAFF. V gene TRBV11-3 combines with J gene TRBJ1-1, with a possible D match to TRBD1 (5 bases). Trimming took off 2 bases at V and 4 bases at J, with 8 bases between the two ends. Germline CDR1 and CDR2: SGHNT and YENEEA. The CDR3 spans 13 residues.

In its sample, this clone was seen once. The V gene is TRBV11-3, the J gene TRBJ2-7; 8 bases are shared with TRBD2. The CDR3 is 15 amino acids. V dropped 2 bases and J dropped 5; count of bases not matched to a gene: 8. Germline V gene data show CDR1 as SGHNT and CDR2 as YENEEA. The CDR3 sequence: CASSLRGGRSHEQYF. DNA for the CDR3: TGTGCCAGCAGCTTAAGGGGCGGGAGGTCCCACGAGCAGTACTTC.

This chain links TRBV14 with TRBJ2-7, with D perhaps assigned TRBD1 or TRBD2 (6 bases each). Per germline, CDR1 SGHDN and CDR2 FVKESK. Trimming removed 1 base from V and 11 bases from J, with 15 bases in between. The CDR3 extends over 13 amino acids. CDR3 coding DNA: TGTGCCAGCAGCCAAGCCGGACGGGGGCGCGAGTACTTC. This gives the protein CASSQAGRGREYF.

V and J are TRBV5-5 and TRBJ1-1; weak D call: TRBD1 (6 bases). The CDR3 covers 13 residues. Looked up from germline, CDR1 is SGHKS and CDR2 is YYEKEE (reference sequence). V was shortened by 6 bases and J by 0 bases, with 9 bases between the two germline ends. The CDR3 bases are TGTGCCAGCAAGGGGGACATGAACACTGAAGCTTTCTTT. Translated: CASKGDMNTEAFF.

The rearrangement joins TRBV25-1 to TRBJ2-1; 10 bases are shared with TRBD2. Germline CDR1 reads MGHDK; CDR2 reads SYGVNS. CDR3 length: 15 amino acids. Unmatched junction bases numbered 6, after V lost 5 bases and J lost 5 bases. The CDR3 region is CASSMASGSHNEQFF. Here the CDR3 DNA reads TGTGCCAGCAGTATGGCTAGCGGGAGTCACAATGAGCAGTTCTTC.

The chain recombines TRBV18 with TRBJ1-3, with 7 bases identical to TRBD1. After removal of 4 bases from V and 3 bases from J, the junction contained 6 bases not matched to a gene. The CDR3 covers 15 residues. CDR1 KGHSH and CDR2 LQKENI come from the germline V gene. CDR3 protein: CASSLLGGRGNTIYF. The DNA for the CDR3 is TGTGCCAGCTCACTACTAGGGGGCCGTGGAAACACCATATATTTT.

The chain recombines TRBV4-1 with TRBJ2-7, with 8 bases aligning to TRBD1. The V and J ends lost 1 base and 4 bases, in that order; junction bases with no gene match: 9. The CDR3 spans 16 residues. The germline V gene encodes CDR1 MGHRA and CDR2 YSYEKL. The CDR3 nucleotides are TGCGCCAGCAGCCAAGTCGTCTCAGGGGGCGCTTACGAGCAGTACTTC. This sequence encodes CASSQVVSGGAYEQYF.

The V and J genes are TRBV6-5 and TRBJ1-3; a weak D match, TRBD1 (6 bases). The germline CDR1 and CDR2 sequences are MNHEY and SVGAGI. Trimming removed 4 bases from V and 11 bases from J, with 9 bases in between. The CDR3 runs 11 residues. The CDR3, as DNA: TGTGCCAGCAGTTCAGGGGAGGCCATATATTTT. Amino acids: CASSSGEAIYF.

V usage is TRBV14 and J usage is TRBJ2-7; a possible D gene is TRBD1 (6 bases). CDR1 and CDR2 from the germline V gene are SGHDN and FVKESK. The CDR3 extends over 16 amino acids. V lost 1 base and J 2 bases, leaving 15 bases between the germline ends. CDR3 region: CASSQVTGKTPYEQYF. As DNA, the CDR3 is TGTGCCAGCAGCCAAGTAACAGGGAAAACACCCTACGAGCAGTACTTC.

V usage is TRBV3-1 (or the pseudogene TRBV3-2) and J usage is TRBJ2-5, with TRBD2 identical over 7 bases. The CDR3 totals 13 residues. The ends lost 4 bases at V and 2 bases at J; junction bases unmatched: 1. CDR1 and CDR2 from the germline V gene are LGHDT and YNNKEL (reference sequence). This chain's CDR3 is CASSRAGQETQYF. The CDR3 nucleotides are TGTGCCAGCAGCCGAGCGGGGCAAGAGACCCAGTACTTC.

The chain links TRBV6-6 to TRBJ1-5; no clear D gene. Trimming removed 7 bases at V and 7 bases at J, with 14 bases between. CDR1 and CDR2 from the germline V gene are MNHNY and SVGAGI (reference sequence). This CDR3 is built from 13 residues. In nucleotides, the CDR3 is TGTGCCAGCACCATACCAGGTGACCAGCCCCAGCATTTT. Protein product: CASTIPGDQPQHF.

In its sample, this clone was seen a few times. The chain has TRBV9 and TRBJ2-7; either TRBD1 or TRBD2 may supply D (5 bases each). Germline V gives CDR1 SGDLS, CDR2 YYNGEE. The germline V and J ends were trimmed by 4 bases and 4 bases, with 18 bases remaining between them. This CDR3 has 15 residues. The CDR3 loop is CASSPTQAWGYEQYF. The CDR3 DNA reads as TGTGCCAGCAGCCCTACACAGGCCTGGGGGTACGAGCAGTACTTC.

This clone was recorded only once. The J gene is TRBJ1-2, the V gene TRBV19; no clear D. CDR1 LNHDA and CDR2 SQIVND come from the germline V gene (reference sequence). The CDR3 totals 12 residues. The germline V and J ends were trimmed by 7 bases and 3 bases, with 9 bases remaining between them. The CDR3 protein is CASIRTHYGYTF. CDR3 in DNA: TGTGCCAGTATAAGGACTCACTATGGCTACACCTTC.

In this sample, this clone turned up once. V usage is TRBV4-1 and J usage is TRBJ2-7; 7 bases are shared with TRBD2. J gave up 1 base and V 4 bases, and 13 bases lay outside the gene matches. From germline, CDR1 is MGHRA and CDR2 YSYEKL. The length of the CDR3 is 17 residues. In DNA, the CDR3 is TGCGCCAGCAGCCCTGGTCTCGCGGCGGGAGTGTCCTACGAGCAGTACTTC. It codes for CASSPGLAAGVSYEQYF.

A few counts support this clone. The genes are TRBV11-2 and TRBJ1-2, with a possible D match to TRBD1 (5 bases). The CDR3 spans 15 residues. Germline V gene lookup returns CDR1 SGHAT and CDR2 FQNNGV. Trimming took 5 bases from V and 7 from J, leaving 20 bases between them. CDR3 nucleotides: TGTGCCAGCAGCCCAAATAGCAGAGGGGCGGTTGGCTACACCTTC. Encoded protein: CASSPNSRGAVGYTF.

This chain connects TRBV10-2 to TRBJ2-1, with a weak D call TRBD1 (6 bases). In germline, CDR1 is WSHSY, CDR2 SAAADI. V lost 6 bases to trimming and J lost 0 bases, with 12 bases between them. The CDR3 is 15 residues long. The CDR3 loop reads CASSRAGDSYNEQFF. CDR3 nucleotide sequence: TGCGCCAGCAGCCGAGCAGGGGACTCCTACAATGAGCAGTTCTTC.

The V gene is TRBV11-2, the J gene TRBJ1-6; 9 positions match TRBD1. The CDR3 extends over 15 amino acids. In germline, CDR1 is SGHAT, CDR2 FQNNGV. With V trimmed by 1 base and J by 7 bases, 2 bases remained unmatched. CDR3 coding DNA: TGTGCCAGCAGCTTAGTTGGACAGGGGAATTCACCCCTCCACTTT. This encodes CASSLVGQGNSPLHF.

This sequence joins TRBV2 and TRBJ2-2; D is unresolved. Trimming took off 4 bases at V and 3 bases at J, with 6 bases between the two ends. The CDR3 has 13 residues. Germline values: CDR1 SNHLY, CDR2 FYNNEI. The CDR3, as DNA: TGTGCCAGCAGTGCTACCTACACCGGGGAGCTGTTTTTT. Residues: CASSATYTGELFF.

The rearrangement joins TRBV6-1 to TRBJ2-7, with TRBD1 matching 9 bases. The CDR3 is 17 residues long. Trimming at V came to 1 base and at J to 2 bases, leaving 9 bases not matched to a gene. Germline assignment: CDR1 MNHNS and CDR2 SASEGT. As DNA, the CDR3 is TGTGCCAGCAGTGAAGAGGGAGTGGGGACAGGGACCTACGAGCAGTACTTC. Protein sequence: CASSEEGVGTGTYEQYF.

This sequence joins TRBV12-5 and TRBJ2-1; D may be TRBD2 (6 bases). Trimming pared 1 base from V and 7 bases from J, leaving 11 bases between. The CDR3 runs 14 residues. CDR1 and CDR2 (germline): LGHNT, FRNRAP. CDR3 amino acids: CASGLGDFRNEQFF. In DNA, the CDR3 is TGTGCTAGTGGTTTGGGGGACTTCAGGAATGAGCAGTTCTTC.

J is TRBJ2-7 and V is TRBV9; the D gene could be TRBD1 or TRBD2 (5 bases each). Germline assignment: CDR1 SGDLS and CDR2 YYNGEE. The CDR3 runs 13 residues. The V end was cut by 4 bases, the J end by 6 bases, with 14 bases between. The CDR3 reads CASSPGPRSEQYF. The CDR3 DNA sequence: TGTGCCAGCAGCCCGGGACCTCGGTCCGAGCAGTACTTC.